The clone carrying this T cell receptor (beta chain) was observed a single time. This entry is derived from a study of blood T cell repertoires in COVID-19. Seattle-derived patients entered the study during active infection and were followed longitudinally. Sequencing used immunoSEQ multiplex PCR; TCRdb keeps in-frame clones, though not all of them. The sample shows 100,000 to 150,000 clones, roughly 89% of them seen only once. The TCR comes from a man in his sixties with COVID-19, enrolled during active disease. The sample consisted of peripheral blood.

As DNA, the CDR3 is TGTGCCAGCAGCGCGACAGGGTCCTTCTACGAGCAGTACTTC. Its translation is CASSATGSFYEQYF. J is TRBJ2-7 and V is TRBV7-2; 7 bases are a match to TRBD1. Germline-derived CDR1 and CDR2 are SGHTA and FQGNSA. The CDR3 runs to 14 residues. Unmatched junction bases numbered 7, after V lost 5 bases and J lost 3 bases.